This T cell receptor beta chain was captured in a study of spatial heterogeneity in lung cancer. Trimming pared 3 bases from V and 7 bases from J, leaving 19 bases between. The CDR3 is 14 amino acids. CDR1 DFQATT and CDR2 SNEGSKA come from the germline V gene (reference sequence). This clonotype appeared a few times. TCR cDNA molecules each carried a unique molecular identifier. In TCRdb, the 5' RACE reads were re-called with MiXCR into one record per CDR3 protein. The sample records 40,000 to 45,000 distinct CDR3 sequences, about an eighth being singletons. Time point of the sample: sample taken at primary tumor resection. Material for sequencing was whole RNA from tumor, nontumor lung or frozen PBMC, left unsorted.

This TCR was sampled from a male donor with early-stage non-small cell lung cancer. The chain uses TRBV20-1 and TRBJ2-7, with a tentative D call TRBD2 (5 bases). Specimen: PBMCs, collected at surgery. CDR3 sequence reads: CSASPSGFMGEQYF. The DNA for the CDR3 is TGCAGTGCTAGCCCAAGCGGTTTCATGGGAGAGCAGTACTTC.